This T cell receptor beta chain derives from a study of beta chain features in type 1 diabetes. Overall study results and limits: When Type 1 diabetes patients were examined, their TCRB CDR3s proved moderately but significantly shorter in all four CD4+ subsets.

The sample holds a few counts of this clone. No antigen is known for it. The investigators reverse transcribed all of the isolated RNA, so they sequenced expressed TCRB transcripts. Naive, central memory and regulatory T cell samples averaged around 3.3 million reads. Here immunoSEQ multiplex PCR was the method, and the copy in TCRdb shows in-frame clones only, minus some. Altogether 250,000 to 300,000 clones are present, around 25% being singletons, with the ten largest covering approximately 0.011%. Trimming cost V 5 bases and J 3 bases; bases outside gene matches: 3. CDR1 and CDR2 from the germline V gene are SQVTM and ANQGSEA. The CDR3 spans 13 residues.

This rearrangement joins TRBV29-1 to TRBJ2-1, with 8 bases fitting TRBD2. The TCR sequence derives from a woman aged 25 to 39 with type 1 diabetes. Sequences were obtained from naive CD4+ T cells from blood. The CDR3 loop reads CSVSGSSYNEQFF. CDR3 coding DNA: TGCAGCGTTAGCGGGAGTAGCTACAATGAGCAGTTCTTC.